This is a list of T cell receptor beta chains from one sample in a study of T cell responses to AZD1222 COVID-19 vaccine. Clones were sequenced by immunoSEQ multiplex PCR, and TCRdb holds only the in-frame ones, with some missing. The sample carries approximately 130,000 clones, about 89% recorded once. Material: peripheral blood, obtained on day 0 of MenACWY control vaccination. These receptors originate from an adult in good health. CDR3s include the opening cysteine and the closing phenylalanine or tryptophan. The D gene is left open where the match is weak. Clone size is stated in some rows and not others, as once, few, many or a class when expanded.

d_gene	v_gene	j_gene	abundance	CDR3nt	CDR3aa
-	TRBV4-3	TRBJ1-3	-	TGCGCCAGCAGCCAGGACCTACAGCCGAGCTCTGGAAACACCATATATTTT	CASSQDLQPSSGNTIYF
-	TRBV7-9	TRBJ2-7	-	TGTGCCAGCGCCCCGGCCGGTTGGGAGCAGTACTTC	CASAPAGWEQYF
TRBD1	TRBV27	TRBJ2-7	-	TGTGCCAGCAGTTTAGGGACAGTACGAGGCGAGCAGTACTTC	CASSLGTVRGEQYF
TRBD2	TRBV2	TRBJ2-5	-	TGTGCCAGCAGTACGCAGGGAGGGGAGACCCAGTACTTC	CASSTQGGETQYF
TRBD1	TRBV5-1	TRBJ1-2	-	TGCGCCAGCACCGAGCCCGGGACAGGGGGCTACACCTTC	CASTEPGTGGYTF
-	TRBV3-1/TRBV3-2	TRBJ1-1	-	TGTGCCAGCAGCCAAGATAGCTTCCGCGAAGCTTTCTTT	CASSQDSFREAFF
TRBD1	TRBV4-1	TRBJ1-1	-	TGCGCCAGCAGCCAGGGACAGAGGAACACTGAAGCTTTCTTT	CASSQGQRNTEAFF
TRBD2	TRBV4-1	TRBJ2-1	-	TGCGCCAGCAGCCAGAAGGATCTAGCGGGTAATAATGAGCAGTTCTTC	CASSQKDLAGNNEQFF
TRBD2	TRBV15	TRBJ2-5	-	TGTGCCACCAGCCCACGACTAGCGGAGACCCAGTACTTC	CATSPRLAETQYF
-	TRBV4-1	TRBJ1-4	-	TGCGCCAGCGGATCCGGACACTTCCAGAGTGAAAAACTGTTTTTT	CASGSGHFQSEKLFF
TRBD2	TRBV27	TRBJ2-1	-	TGTGCCAGCAGGCTAGCGGGAGGGCATGAGCAGTTCTTC	CASRLAGGHEQFF
-	TRBV2	TRBJ1-2	once	TGTGCCAGCAAAGCTCTACAGGGAGGAAACTATGGCTACACCTTC	CASKALQGGNYGYTF
-	TRBV6-5	TRBJ2-7	-	TGTGCCAGCAGTTACTCGACCGGGAGAGGCAACGAGCAGTACTTC	CASSYSTGRGNEQYF
-	TRBV7-9	TRBJ2-1	-	TGTGCCAGCAGCCCCACGTCAGGGTACAATGAGCAGTTCTTC	CASSPTSGYNEQFF
TRBD1	TRBV6-5	TRBJ2-3	-	TGTGCCAGCAGAATACAGGGGGCCGGAGATACGCAGTATTTT	CASRIQGAGDTQYF
TRBD1	TRBV4-2	TRBJ1-2	-	TGTGCCAGCAGCCAACAAGGGGGGGACAGGGACTACTATGGCTACACCTTC	CASSQQGGDRDYYGYTF
-	TRBV4-3	TRBJ1-4	few	TGCGCCAGCAGCCAAGATTTCAATGAAAAACTGTTTTTT	CASSQDFNEKLFF
TRBD2	TRBV27	TRBJ2-3	-	TGTGCCAGCAGTCTCGGGAGCGGGAGGTCAGATACGCAGTATTTT	CASSLGSGRSDTQYF
TRBD1	TRBV6-5	TRBJ1-2	-	TGTGCCAGCAGTTACGGACAGGGGGAGGACGGCTATGGCTACACCTTC	CASSYGQGEDGYGYTF
-	TRBV5-1	TRBJ1-2	-	TGCGCCAGCAGCTTGGGATGGGTCGACTATGGCTACACCTTC	CASSLGWVDYGYTF
TRBD1	TRBV3-1/TRBV3-2	TRBJ2-7	-	TGTGCCAGCAGTTTTCCGGGACAGGCCCACTACGAGCAGTACTTC	CASSFPGQAHYEQYF
-	TRBV7-9	TRBJ2-2	few	TGTGCCAGCAGCTTAGCACAGTACACCGGGGAGCTGTTTTTT	CASSLAQYTGELFF
TRBD1	TRBV7-8	TRBJ1-4	-	TGTGCCAGCAGCTTAGCGGGGACAGGGGGGAATGAAAAACTGTTTTTT	CASSLAGTGGNEKLFF
-	TRBV7-7	TRBJ2-6	-	TGTGCCAGCAGCGCTATGGGAGTTTCTGGGGCCAACGTCCTGACTTTC	CASSAMGVSGANVLTF
-	TRBV12-3/TRBV12-4	TRBJ1-1	-	TGTGCCAGCAGTTTCGGGGAAAACACTGAAGCTTTCTTT	CASSFGENTEAFF
TRBD2	TRBV5-4	TRBJ2-7	-	TGTGCCAGCAGCATGGGACTAGCGGGGGCTATAGGCGAGCAGTACTTC	CASSMGLAGAIGEQYF
-	TRBV5-4	TRBJ2-3	once	TGTGCCAGCAGCTTGTTAGGAACAGATACGCAGTATTTT	CASSLLGTDTQYF
-	TRBV2	TRBJ2-5	-	TGTGCCAGCAGCATTCAAGAGACCCAGTACTTC	CASSIQETQYF
-	TRBV11-2	TRBJ2-1	-	TGTGCCAGCAGCTTACTCGTAAGCTCCTACAATGAGCAGTTCTTC	CASSLLVSSYNEQFF
TRBD1	TRBV7-9	TRBJ2-1	-	TGTGCCAGCAGCTTGACAGGGACCCCAGTAAAGCAGTTCTTC	CASSLTGTPVKQFF
-	TRBV5-1	TRBJ1-4	-	TGCGCCAGCAGGCGTTCGTCAGAAGCAACTAATGAAAAACTGTTTTTT	CASRRSSEATNEKLFF
TRBD1	TRBV7-9	TRBJ1-1	once	TGTGCCAGCAGCTTAGATCAGGGGGAGGGAGCTTTCTTT	CASSLDQGEGAFF
TRBD2	TRBV30	TRBJ2-5	-	TGTGCCTGGAGTTGGAGCGGGAGGGGCACAATAAAAGAGACCCAGTACTTC	CAWSWSGRGTIKETQYF
-	TRBV12-3/TRBV12-4	TRBJ1-1	-	TGTGCCAGTCGTACAGGTTCCAACACTGAAGCTTTCTTT	CASRTGSNTEAFF
TRBD2	TRBV7-2	TRBJ2-7	-	TGTGCCAGCAGTCTCTGGACTAGCGGGAGTTACTCCTACGAGCAGTACTTC	CASSLWTSGSYSYEQYF
TRBD2	TRBV6-6	TRBJ2-1	-	TGTGCCAGCAGTCTACAACCTCTACTAGCGGGAGTCGGGGTTGAGCAGTTCTTC	CASSLQPLLAGVGVEQFF
-	TRBV5-8	TRBJ1-5	few	TGTGCCAGCAGCTTGCGGTTTAATCAGCCCCAGCATTTT	CASSLRFNQPQHF
-	TRBV10-3	TRBJ2-7	-	TGTGCCATCAGGTCGGGGCAGGGGCGTAACGAGCAGTACTTC	CAIRSGQGRNEQYF
-	TRBV7-9	TRBJ2-2	once	TGTGCCAGCAGCCAGGGGCTGAGCACCGGGGAGCTGTTTTTT	CASSQGLSTGELFF
-	TRBV7-9	TRBJ1-4	few	TGTGCCAGCTCGTCTGGGACAACTTATGAAAAACTGTTTTTT	CASSSGTTYEKLFF